This T cell receptor beta chain was sequenced for a study of blood T cell repertoires in COVID-19. About the research overall: The study drew acute and convalescent COVID-19 samples from the United States, Italy and Spain. Sample material is recorded as cDNA or gDNA derived from T cells, B-cell-depleted T cells, or PBMCs.

In the source study's methods: By means of reference gene primer amplification, nucleated cell counts were estimated. Assay used: immunoSEQ multiplex PCR; TCRdb lists only in-frame clones, some missing. V, J and clone size reflect that table, while D and trimming were determined from the DNA. This repertoire shows some 82,000 clones, 91% found once; its top ten account for roughly 2%. The CDR3 is 14 residues long. The germline gives CDR1 SGHRS, CDR2 YFSETQ. V shed 3 bases, J shed 7 bases, and the junction held 4 bases outside the gene matches. Sample: peripheral blood. The receptor's source is a woman in her fifties or sixties in a cohort sampled during active COVID-19. This rearrangement joins TRBV5-1 to TRBJ2-2; 9 nucleotides align to TRBD2. Here the CDR3 DNA reads TGCGCCAGCAGCTGGACTAGCGCTGGCGGGGAGCTGTTTTTT. Residues: CASSWTSAGGELFF.